The 17 T cell receptor beta chains below come from one sample, sequenced in a study of T cells after yellow fever vaccination (dated by TCRdb to between 2019 and 2020). Library creation used 5' RACE. Sequencing relied on an Illumina NovaSeq 6000. Through fastp at Q25 and MiXCR, TCRdb rebuilt clones from the public reads, retaining in-frame beta chains. Under each unique CDR3 protein, matching rows form one entry showing the most common genes and DNA. This sample is represented by roughly 310,000 distinct CDR3 sequences; around 3.9% of them were singletons. Clones ranked in the top ten supply 23% of the sample. The treatment or condition label corresponds to: live attenuated yellow fever vaccine strain. The sample consisted of PBMCs, taken on the day of the yellow fever booster vaccination. All receptors come from a man aged 18 to 30 who received the YFV17D yellow fever vaccine.

This clonotype was observed at least ten times. This chain links TRBV20-1 with TRBJ2-3; 9 nucleotides match TRBD1. The CDR3 is 13 amino acids. CDR1 and CDR2 from the germline V gene are DFQATT and SNEGSKA (reference sequence). The ends lost 4 bases at V and 4 bases at J; junction bases unmatched: 3. CDR3: CSAKTGGSDTQYF. CDR3 nucleotide sequence: TGCAGTGCTAAGACAGGGGGTTCAGATACGCAGTATTTT.

The rearrangement joins TRBV5-1 to TRBJ2-3; D is ambiguous. Trimming removed 5 bases at V and 4 bases at J, with 14 bases between. Germline V gene lookup returns CDR1 SGHRS and CDR2 YFSETQ. The CDR3 contains 14 residues. The CDR3 here is CASRRRPPSDTQYF. CDR3 DNA: TGCGCCAGCAGAAGACGGCCGCCCTCAGATACGCAGTATTTT.

This clonotype was found many times. The genes are TRBV7-2 and TRBJ2-5, with 8 bases fitting TRBD2. Germline CDR1 SGHTA, CDR2 FQGNSA. V lost 0 bases and J lost 1; bases outside the gene matches: 1. The CDR3 totals 15 residues. The CDR3 region is CASSLARGGQETQYF. The CDR3, as DNA: TGTGCCAGCAGCTTAGCCCGGGGGGGCCAAGAGACCCAGTACTTC. The full variable domain, rest sourced from reference TRBV7-2 and TRBJ2-5, is GAGVSQSPSNKVTEKGKDVELRCDPISGHTALYWYRQSLGQGLEFLIYFQGNSAPDKSGLPSDRFSAERTGGSVSTLTIQRTQQEDSAVYLCASSLARGGQETQYFGPGTRLLVL.

As to this clonotype: A much more abundant neighbour one base away suggests this may be a read error. The chain joins TRBV6-2 or TRBV6-3 to TRBJ2-3; a possible D gene is TRBD2 (6 bases). The CDR3 spans 18 residues. Germline V gene sequence: CDR1 MNHEY, CDR2 SVGEGT. The CDR3 protein is CDSSYSTLVAGNTDTQYF. CDR3 bases: TGTGACAGCAGTTACTCCACTTTAGTGGCGGGAAACACAGATACGCAGTATTTT.

As DNA, the CDR3 is TGTGCCAGCAGCCTCCTCGGACAGGGACCCGACACCTTC. Residues: CASSLLGQGPDTF. The chain recombines TRBV3-1 with TRBJ1-2; 8 bases agree with TRBD1. The CDR3 is 13 amino acids. The germline CDR1 and CDR2 sequences are LGHDT and YNNKEL (reference sequence). With 4 bases clipped from V and 12 bases from J, the junction kept 10 bases outside the gene matches.

Here the CDR3 reads CASSRRQAGQANEKLFF. CDR3 bases: TGCGCCAGCAGCCGACGACAGGCGGGACAGGCCAATGAAAAACTGTTTTTT. J is TRBJ1-4 and V is TRBV4-1, with 8 bases lining up with TRBD1. This CDR3 has 17 amino acids. Germline V gives CDR1 MGHRA, CDR2 YSYEKL. Trimming at V came to 4 bases and at J to 5 bases, leaving 12 bases not matched to a gene.

This clonotype has only a few counts. The rearrangement joins TRBV6-2 or TRBV6-3 to TRBJ1-6, with D unresolved. Germline CDR1 and CDR2: MNHEY and SVGEGT. The V end was cut by 6 bases, the J end by 6 bases, with 21 bases between. The CDR3 sequence is 17 residues long. CDR3 DNA sequence: TGTGCCAGCAGCCCCCCACCAGGCAGGCGACGTAATTCACCCCTCCACTTT. Amino acid sequence: CASSPPPGRRRNSPLHF.

This chain joins TRBV5-6 and TRBJ2-7; 9 bases align to TRBD1. The CDR3 sequence is 15 residues long. V shed 4 bases and J 3 bases; nucleotides not matched to a gene: 8. Germline V gene lookup returns CDR1 SGHDT and CDR2 YYEEEE. The CDR3 is CASSAGGQGFYEQYV. In DNA, the CDR3 is TGTGCCAGCAGCGCAGGGGGACAGGGATTCTACGAGCAGTACGTC.

This clonotype showed up just a few times. This sequence joins TRBV5-6 and TRBJ2-3; 10 bases match TRBD1. The V and J ends lost 4 bases and 5 bases, in that order; junction bases with no gene match: 4. Germline V CDR1 and CDR2: SGHDT, YYEEEE. The CDR3 is 14 amino acids. The CDR3: CASSATGGIDTQYF. DNA for the CDR3: TGTGCCAGCAGCGCGACAGGGGGCATAGATACGCAGTATTTT.

This clonotype was seen more than once but under ten times. V and J are TRBV20-1 and TRBJ2-3; 9 nucleotides agree with TRBD2. Trimming removed 2 bases from V and 6 bases from J; junction bases left unmatched: 6. The CDR3 sequence is 14 residues long. Germline assignment: CDR1 DFQATT and CDR2 SNEGSKA (reference sequence). The CDR3 nucleotides are TGCAGTGCTAGATACCTAGCGGGGTTCGATACGCAGTATTTT. This translates into CSARYLAGFDTQYF.

This clonotype was observed a few times. The rearrangement joins TRBV3-1 to TRBJ2-1; a weak D match, TRBD2 (5 bases). CDR1 is LGHDT and CDR2 is YNNKEL in the germline V gene (reference sequence). The CDR3 spans 15 residues. The V and J ends lost 6 bases and 2 bases respectively, with 14 bases between them. The CDR3 reads CASSLGLHAYNEQFF. The CDR3 DNA is TGTGCCAGCAGTCTCGGACTCCACGCCTACAATGAGCAGTTCTTC.

This clonotype has a count of ten or more. J is TRBJ1-5 and V is TRBV10-2, with D unresolved. V was cut by 6 bases and J by 5 bases, with 11 bases left in between. Germline CDR1 is WSHSY and CDR2 is SAAADI. The CDR3 contains 13 residues. This CDR3 reads CASSPERDQPQHF. The DNA for the CDR3 is TGCGCCAGCAGCCCCGAGAGGGATCAGCCCCAGCATTTT.

This clonotype has ten or more counts. The V gene is TRBV20-1, the J gene TRBJ1-1, with a weak D call TRBD1 (6 bases). The CDR3 covers 18 residues. CDR1 DFQATT and CDR2 SNEGSKA come from the germline V gene (reference sequence). The V and J ends lost 0 bases and 0 bases respectively, with 20 bases between them. Written as DNA, the CDR3 is TGCAGTGCTAGAGAGGCCGACGCCAGGGGTTCTATGAACACTGAAGCTTTCTTT. Its protein product is CSAREADARGSMNTEAFF.

The chain links TRBV20-1 to TRBJ2-3; 10 bases align to TRBD2. The V gene end was trimmed by 3 bases and the J gene end by 5 bases; junction bases not matched to a gene: 5. Germline values: CDR1 DFQATT, CDR2 SNEGSKA (reference sequence). The CDR3 length is 14 residues. This CDR3 is CSARRSGGQDTQYF. CDR3 DNA: TGCAGTGCTAGGCGTAGCGGGGGGCAAGATACGCAGTATTTT.

This clonotype was picked up many times. The chain carries TRBV9 and TRBJ2-3; D is undetermined. Trimming pared 0 bases from V and 5 bases from J, leaving 13 bases between. The germline V gene has CDR1 SGDLS and CDR2 YYNGEE. The length of the CDR3 is 15 residues. For the CDR3, the DNA is TGTGCCAGCAGCGTAGGTCCGGCCGGGCGAGATACGCAGTATTTT. As protein: CASSVGPAGRDTQYF.

This clonotype was counted at least ten times. This sequence joins TRBV4-3 and TRBJ1-5, with D perhaps TRBD1 (6 bases). Trimming removed 0 bases from V and 6 bases from J, with 9 bases in between. The CDR3 contains 14 residues. From germline, CDR1 is LGHNA and CDR2 YSLEER. CDR3 residues: CASSQEQGSQPQHF. The CDR3 DNA follows: TGCGCCAGCAGCCAAGAACAGGGAAGTCAGCCCCAGCATTTT.

The chain combines TRBV20-1 with TRBJ2-7; 12 nucleotides line up with TRBD2. The V gene's germline CDR1 is DFQATT and CDR2 SNEGSKA (reference sequence). V shed 3 bases, J shed 5 bases, and the junction held 5 bases outside the gene matches. The CDR3 totals 14 residues. In DNA form, the CDR3 reads TGCAGTGCTAGCCCCAGGACTAGCGGGGACGAGCAGTACGTC. Translating gives CSASPRTSGDEQYV.